Listed below are T cell receptor beta chains from one sample, sequenced in a study of cytomegalovirus exposure and HLA in healthy donors. Sequenced by immunoSEQ multiplex PCR; TCRdb stores in-frame clones only, minus some. The sample lists about 140,000 clones, approximately 80% occurring once. Material for sequencing was PBMCs. All receptors come from a woman under 30 in good health and CMV-seropositive. Both conserved end residues are part of each CDR3. A D gene is named only where the DNA matches it firmly. Clone size appears in some rows only: once, few, many, or a class for an expanded clone.

>-|TRBV5-4|TRBJ1-1|few
CASSLPQVEAFF
TGTGCCAGCAGCTTGCCTCAGGTCGAAGCTTTCTTT
>-|TRBV18|TRBJ1-1|-
CASSPRQNNANTEAFF
TGTGCCAGCTCACCACGACAGAACAATGCAAACACTGAAGCTTTCTTT
>-|TRBV9|TRBJ1-6|-
CASSRRQEDSPLHF
TGTGCCAGCAGCCGTCGACAAGAAGATTCACCCCTCCACTTT
>-|TRBV7-9|TRBJ2-7|-
CASSLVAGYEQYF
TGTGCCAGCAGCTTAGTGGCGGGTTACGAGCAGTACTTC
>TRBD1|TRBV6-1|TRBJ1-1|-
CASYLRGQTEAFF
TGTGCCAGCTACCTCAGGGGGCAGACTGAAGCTTTCTTT
>-|TRBV6-1|TRBJ1-1|-
CASSERQMNTEAFF
TGTGCCAGCAGTGAACGACAGATGAACACTGAAGCTTTCTTT
>-|TRBV5-1|TRBJ2-1|-
CASSLDRVDEQFF
TGCGCCAGCAGCTTGGACAGGGTGGATGAGCAGTTCTTC
>TRBD1|TRBV5-1|TRBJ1-3|-
CASSLAGTGSSGNTIYF
TGCGCCAGCAGCCTGGCCGGGACAGGGAGCTCTGGAAACACCATATATTTT
>-|TRBV4-1|TRBJ1-1|-
CASSQVENRLGNTEAFF
TGCGCCAGCAGCCAAGTGGAGAATAGACTGGGGAACACTGAAGCTTTCTTT
>-|TRBV19|TRBJ1-5|-
CASSWGRLEHQPQHF
TGTGCCAGTAGTTGGGGCAGGTTAGAGCATCAGCCCCAGCATTTT
>-|TRBV11-2|TRBJ2-1|-
CASSLRRQVSAEQFF
TGTGCCAGCAGCTTACGCCGACAGGTCAGTGCTGAGCAGTTCTTC
>-|TRBV11-2|TRBJ2-3|-
CASSLGAGLGDTQYF
TGTGCCAGCAGCTTAGGGGCGGGGTTGGGAGATACGCAGTATTTT
>-|TRBV10-2|TRBJ1-2|-
CASSDLRGAGYTF
TGCGCCAGCAGTGATCTCCGGGGAGCTGGCTACACCTTC
>-|TRBV19|TRBJ1-4|once
CAARKGRDATNEKLFF
TGTGCAGCACGAAAGGGTCGGGATGCAACTAATGAAAAACTGTTTTTT
>-|TRBV25-1|TRBJ1-3|once
CASRDGPGSSGNTIYF
TGTGCCAGCAGAGATGGCCCAGGAAGCTCTGGAAACACCATATATTTT
>-|TRBV9|TRBJ1-5|-
CASSGGGVPGGNQPQHF
TGTGCCAGCAGCGGAGGGGGAGTACCTGGGGGCAATCAGCCCCAGCATTTT
>-|TRBV19|TRBJ1-1|once
CASSIQAMNTEAFF
TGTGCCAGTAGTATTCAGGCAATGAACACTGAAGCTTTCTTT
>TRBD1|TRBV2|TRBJ1-4|few
CASSDRQGRKGEKLFF
TGTGCCAGCAGTGATCGACAGGGGAGGAAAGGTGAAAAACTGTTTTTT
>TRBD1|TRBV2|TRBJ1-4|-
CASNGRGTGNEKLFF
TGTGCCAGCAATGGGAGGGGGACAGGCAATGAAAAACTGTTTTTT
>TRBD1|TRBV5-5|TRBJ1-4|once
CASSRDRWGEKLFF
TGTGCCAGCAGCCGGGACAGGTGGGGTGAAAAACTGTTTTTT